This is a list of T cell receptor beta chains from one sample in a study of early T cells in non-severe SARS-CoV-2 infection. One entry per CDR3 protein, called by TCRdb with MiXCR from the 5' RACE reads. The sample has approximately 74,000 distinct CDR3 sequences, around 15% seen once. The sample taken for sequencing was whole blood. The receptors come from an adult who was a healthcare worker with PCR-confirmed SARS-CoV-2 infection or an uninfected control (not recorded which). Each CDR3 is given with its conserved first and last residue. A D gene is named only where the DNA matches it firmly. Not every row has a clone size; where given, it reads once, few, many or a size class.

>NA|NA|TRBJ2-7|TRBV5-1
CASSLEPGPYEQYF
TGCGCCAGCAGCTTGGAACCGGGACCCTACGAGCAGTACTTC
>few|NA|TRBJ1-4|TRBV5-1
CASSPIGGWTNEKLFF
TGCGCCAGCAGCCCAATTGGGGGATGGACTAATGAAAAACTGTTTTTT
>NA|TRBD1|TRBJ1-5|TRBV7-9
CASSSDRGYNQPQHF
TGTGCCAGCAGCTCCGACAGGGGATACAATCAGCCCCAGCATTTT
>NA|NA|TRBJ1-1|TRBV20-1
CSARIQAEAFF
TGCAGTGCTAGGATCCAGGCTGAAGCTTTCTTT
>few|TRBD1|TRBJ1-5|TRBV12-3/TRBV12-4
CASSIDRERSQPQHF
TGTGCCAGCAGTATCGACAGGGAGAGGAGTCAGCCCCAGCATTTT
>NA|TRBD1|TRBJ2-2|TRBV30
CAWSGDRDTGELFF
TGTGCCTGGAGTGGGGACAGGGACACCGGGGAGCTGTTTTTT
>few|TRBD1|TRBJ2-3|TRBV7-6
CASSSTGASTDTQYF
TGTGCCAGCAGCTCGACAGGGGCGAGCACAGATACGCAGTATTTT
>few|TRBD1|TRBJ2-3|TRBV15
CATSNDRVTDTQYF
TGTGCCACCAGCAATGACAGGGTTACAGATACGCAGTATTTT
>few|NA|TRBJ1-2|TRBV5-1
CASSLSGDNYGYTF
TGCGCCAGCAGCTTGTCCGGGGATAACTATGGCTACACCTTC
>NA|NA|TRBJ2-1|TRBV2
CVSSDSFEQFF
TGTGTCAGCAGCGATAGTTTTGAGCAGTTCTTC
>few|TRBD2|TRBJ2-5|TRBV3-1
CASSQGRSGGGQETQYF
TGTGCCAGCAGCCAAGGTCGCAGCGGGGGAGGGCAAGAGACCCAGTACTTC
>few|NA|TRBJ1-2|TRBV29-1
CSVLQGLARGYTF
TGCAGCGTTCTACAGGGACTTGCCCGTGGCTACACCTTC
>NA|NA|TRBJ2-7|TRBV29-1
CSVGTVYEQYF
TGCAGCGTTGGGACAGTCTACGAGCAGTACTTC
>NA|TRBD1|TRBJ1-5|TRBV7-2
CASSWVGQGGQPQHF
TGTGCCAGCAGCTGGGTCGGACAGGGTGGTCAGCCCCAGCATTTT
>many|TRBD1|TRBJ2-5|TRBV28
CASSPNDRDGETQYF
TGTGCCAGCAGTCCCAACGACAGGGACGGCGAGACCCAGTACTTC
>NA|NA|TRBJ2-7|TRBV20-1
CSAGGGVGSYEQYF
TGCAGTGCCGGAGGGGGTGTAGGCTCCTACGAGCAGTACTTC